The 23 T cell receptor beta chains below come from one sample, sequenced in a study of T-cell memory formation after mild COVID-19. One entry per CDR3 protein results from TCRdb running MiXCR on the 5' RACE reads. The data show a few hundred thousand distinct CDR3 sequences, over 15% seen once. The sequencing sample was made of PBMCs or a T cell subset sorted from them (not recorded which). Receptor source: a man aged 18 to 29 who had mild COVID-19 (a few samples of this study predate the infection). Cell type and time point are not known.

The gene calls are TRBV5-1 and TRBJ2-1; 7 bases fit TRBD1. The germline V gene encodes CDR1 SGHRS and CDR2 YFSETQ. The CDR3 loop spans 16 amino acids. The junction had 8 bases not matched to a gene; V was cut back by 0 bases and J by 5 bases. The CDR3 sequence: CASSLGDRAINNEQFF. The CDR3 DNA follows: TGCGCCAGCAGCTTGGGCGACAGGGCAATCAACAATGAGCAGTTCTTC.

This clonotype was picked up a small number of times. The V and J genes are TRBV15 and TRBJ2-3; 9 bases are a match to TRBD1. The CDR3 covers 15 residues. The germline gives CDR1 LNHNV, CDR2 YYDKDF (reference sequence). With 5 bases clipped from V and 10 bases from J, the junction kept 13 bases outside the gene matches. This CDR3 reads CATSPTGQGYPPQYF. CDR3 nucleotide sequence: TGTGCCACCAGCCCAACGGGACAGGGTTATCCCCCGCAGTATTTT.

This clonotype came up a few times. The chain uses TRBV5-6 and TRBJ2-1; 7 bases align to TRBD1. This CDR3 has 15 residues. V lost 2 bases, J lost 4 bases, and 6 bases stayed unmatched. Germline CDR1 reads SGHDT; CDR2 reads YYEEEE. The CDR3 DNA reads as TGTGCCAGCAGCTTCGGGGACAGAAGATACAATGAGCAGTTCTTC. Translated, it gives CASSFGDRRYNEQFF.

The chain has TRBV6-2 or TRBV6-3 and TRBJ1-5; 7 nucleotides agree with TRBD1. CDR1 is MNHEY, CDR2 SVGEGT, per germline. Trimming took 7 bases from V and 3 from J; bases not matched to a gene: 12. CDR3 length equals 16 residues. In DNA form, the CDR3 reads TGTGCCAGCACCTCACCTCAGGACAGGACCAATCAGCCCCAGCATTTT. Protein product: CASTSPQDRTNQPQHF.

The genes are TRBV11-2 and TRBJ2-6; 11 bases match TRBD1. Per the germline V gene, CDR1 is SGHAT and CDR2 is FQNNGV. The V and J ends lost 2 bases and 3 bases, in that order; junction bases with no gene match: 3. There are 17 residues in the CDR3. In nucleotides, the CDR3 is TGTGCCAGCAGCTTACGGACAGGGGGCAGTGGGGCCAACGTCCTGACTTTC. This sequence encodes CASSLRTGGSGANVLTF.

V and J are TRBV12-3 or TRBV12-4 and TRBJ2-3; D is uncertain. Trimming left V 5 bases short and J 2 bases short, with 8 bases between. There are 13 residues in the CDR3. The DNA for the CDR3 is TGTGCCAGCAGTGGGTTCTCCACAGATACGCAGTATTTT. Residues: CASSGFSTDTQYF.

The V call is TRBV11-2, the J call TRBJ1-6; D is uncertain. The germline V and J ends were trimmed by 2 bases and 10 bases, with 12 bases remaining between them. The CDR3 length is 14 residues. Germline lookup yields CDR1 SGHAT and CDR2 FQNNGV. CDR3 region: CASSLLTFLSPLHF. CDR3 sequence (DNA): TGTGCCAGCAGCTTATTAACTTTTCTATCACCCCTCCACTTT.

The chain joins TRBV19 to TRBJ2-6; 9 nucleotides line up with TRBD1. J lost 3 bases, V lost 1 base, and 7 bases had no gene match. The germline CDR1 and CDR2 sequences are LNHDA and SQIVND (reference sequence). The CDR3 is 18 amino acids. The CDR3 nucleotides read TGTGCCAGTAGTATAGGACAGGGGGAAGAGCATGGGGCCAACGTCCTGACTTTC. Translated, it gives CASSIGQGEEHGANVLTF.

This clonotype was counted between two and nine times. CDR3 in amino acids: CASSSTSGGGYNEQFF. In nucleotides, the CDR3 is TGTGCCAGCTCGTCGACTAGCGGGGGCGGTTACAATGAGCAGTTCTTC. The chain carries TRBV18 and TRBJ2-1; 12 bases fit TRBD2. CDR3 size: 16 residues. V shed 6 bases and J 4 bases; nucleotides not matched to a gene: 7. From germline, CDR1 is KGHSH and CDR2 LQKENI. The whole variable domain, filled in from reference TRBV18 and TRBJ2-1, reads NAGVMQNPRHLVRRRGQEARLRCSPMKGHSHVYWYRQLPEEGLKFMVYLQKENIIDESGMPKERFSAEFPKEGPSILRIQQVVRGDSAAYFCASSSTSGGGYNEQFFGPGTRLTVL.

This clonotype appeared many times. The V call is TRBV29-1, the J call TRBJ2-1; D might be TRBD2 (7 bases). Trimming shortened V by 5 bases and J by 7 bases, and 15 bases separated the two germline ends. Germline CDR1 and CDR2: SQVTM and ANQGSEA. This CDR3 has 13 residues. This CDR3 reads CSVWGGHGNEQFF. Here the CDR3 DNA reads TGCAGCGTTTGGGGGGGCCACGGGAATGAGCAGTTCTTC.

This clonotype was seen more than once but under ten times. The chain couples TRBV7-2 to TRBJ2-5; 7 bases line up with TRBD2. The germline V gene encodes CDR1 SGHTA and CDR2 FQGNSA. CDR3 length equals 15 residues. The V segment lost 5 bases and the J segment 5 bases; nucleotides outside the gene matches: 11. The CDR3 spells CASSPPSGGPETQYF. CDR3 nucleotide sequence: TGTGCCAGCAGCCCGCCTAGCGGCGGGCCGGAGACCCAGTACTTC.

V gene TRBV7-8 combines with J gene TRBJ1-5; perhaps TRBD1 as D (6 bases). The V end lost 5 bases, the J end lost 3 bases, and 14 bases lay between the germline ends. Germline V gene lookup returns CDR1 SGHVS and CDR2 FQNEAQ. This CDR3 has 15 residues. The CDR3 coding sequence is TGTGCCAGCAGCCGGGCCGGGGGGCACAATCAGCCCCAGCATTTT. Protein: CASSRAGGHNQPQHF. Variable domain in full (rest from reference TRBV7-8 and TRBJ1-5): GAGVSQSPRYKVAKRGQDVALRCDPISGHVSLFWYQQALGQGPEFLTYFQNEAQLDKSGLPSDRFFAERPEGSVSTLKIQRTQQEDSAVYLCASSRAGGHNQPQHFGDGTRLSIL.

V usage is TRBV6-2 or TRBV6-3 and J usage is TRBJ2-1; D gene ambiguous. The CDR3 extends over 14 amino acids. V lost 2 bases and J 2 bases, leaving 7 bases between the germline ends. CDR1 is MNHEY, CDR2 SVGEGT, per germline. As DNA, the CDR3 is TGTGCCAGCAGTTACGTCCGTCCCTACAATGAGCAGTTCTTC. It encodes CASSYVRPYNEQFF.

This clonotype was detected ten times or more. V is TRBV10-3 and J is TRBJ2-6, with D possibly matching TRBD2 (5 bases). The ends were cut back, 2 bases at V and 2 bases at J, with 19 bases in the middle. CDR3 length: 19 residues. Germline V CDR1 and CDR2: ENHRY, SYGVKD. The CDR3 nucleotides are TGTGCCATCAGTGAGCAGCCGGGAACGCACCTCCCTGGGGCCAACGTCCTGACTTTC. Protein: CAISEQPGTHLPGANVLTF.

The V gene is TRBV12-3 or TRBV12-4, the J gene TRBJ2-5; D might be TRBD1 (6 bases). The CDR3 contains 13 residues. Trimming shortened V by 5 bases and J by 1 base, and 8 bases separated the two germline ends. The CDR3 DNA reads TGTGCCAGCAGTGGGACAACCCAAGAGACCCAGTACTTC. This translates into CASSGTTQETQYF.

At least ten counts were recorded for this clonotype. The chain combines TRBV20-1 with TRBJ2-7; 10 bases are shared with TRBD1. The CDR3 spans 14 residues. V shed 6 bases, J shed 0 bases, and the junction held 5 bases outside the gene matches. Germline V gives CDR1 DFQATT, CDR2 SNEGSKA (reference sequence). DNA for the CDR3: TGCAGTGCACCGAGGACAGGGGGCTCCTACGAGCAGTACTTC. This sequence encodes CSAPRTGGSYEQYF.

The chain recombines TRBV12-3 or TRBV12-4 with TRBJ2-1; TRBD2 is a possible D gene (6 bases). V lost 6 bases and J lost 2, with 17 bases in between. CDR3 length: 16 residues. CDR3 sequence (DNA): TGTGCCAGCAGACCGGGACTCCTTGGGGCCTACAATGAGCAGTTCTTC. The encoded protein is CASRPGLLGAYNEQFF.

This rearrangement joins TRBV4-1 to TRBJ2-3; D possibly corresponds to TRBD2 (5 bases). CDR1 MGHRA and CDR2 YSYEKL come from the germline V gene. Trimming removed 2 bases from V and 2 bases from J, with 11 bases in between. The CDR3 length is 15 residues. CDR3 bases: TGCGCCAGCAGCCAAAATGGGCTAGCCACAGATACGCAGTATTTT. Amino acid sequence: CASSQNGLATDTQYF.

The V call is TRBV7-9, the J call TRBJ1-4; D is uncertain. This CDR3 has 14 amino acids. Germline assignment: CDR1 SEHNR and CDR2 FQNEAQ (reference sequence). Trimming stripped 3 bases from V and 4 bases from J, with 9 bases between. CDR3 in amino acids: CASSLDYNNEKLFF. CDR3 DNA sequence: TGTGCCAGCAGCTTGGACTACAATAATGAAAAACTGTTTTTT.

V is TRBV11-3 and J is TRBJ2-3; D not certain. This CDR3 is 13 amino acids long. V was trimmed by 3 bases and J by 6 bases, leaving 10 bases between them. The germline CDR1 and CDR2 sequences are SGHNT and YENEEA. DNA for the CDR3: TGTGCCAGCAGCTTTACAGCGACCGATACGCAGTATTTT. Amino acids: CASSFTATDTQYF.

V usage is TRBV4-3 and J usage is TRBJ2-1, with 8 bases that match TRBD2. CDR1 and CDR2 from the germline V gene are LGHNA and YSLEER. After removal of 0 bases from V and 4 bases from J, the junction contained 8 bases not matched to a gene. The CDR3 has 17 amino acids. The CDR3 DNA is TGCGCCAGCAGCCAAGATCCAGGACGGGGGGGGTACAATGAGCAGTTCTTC. This codes for CASSQDPGRGGYNEQFF.

This clonotype was seen a few times. The V gene is TRBV20-1, the J gene TRBJ2-7; D gene ambiguous. The germline V gene has CDR1 DFQATT and CDR2 SNEGSKA (reference sequence). The CDR3 runs to 10 residues. V was shortened by 3 bases and J by 5 bases, with 5 bases between the two germline ends. The CDR3 region has the DNA TGCAGTGCTAGTTCGGACGAGCAGTACTTC. Amino acids: CSASSDEQYF.

V gene TRBV6-2 or TRBV6-3 combines with J gene TRBJ1-5, with D unclear. Germline V CDR1 and CDR2: MNHEY, SVGEGT. The germline V and J ends were trimmed by 5 bases and 9 bases, with 14 bases remaining between them. This CDR3 has 13 amino acids. The CDR3 DNA is TGTGCCAGCAGTGCCACACTTCAAGGGCCCCAGCATTTT. It specifies CASSATLQGPQHF.